What follows describes a single T cell receptor (beta chain). The antigen remains undetermined. The data belong to a study of cytomegalovirus exposure and HLA in healthy donors. Findings and limits, study-wide: When analyzed later, a missense DCLRE1C variant was found to be linked to TCR beta V- and J-gene trimming. Earlier analysis yielded a pattern in which most TCR beta V segments were productive about 90% or about 30% of the time.

This CDR3 has 14 residues. Trimming took off 2 bases at V and 1 base at J, with 8 bases between the two ends. Per the germline V gene, CDR1 is SGHDT and CDR2 is YYEEEE. Primers for the PCR totalled 60 Vbeta and 13 Jbeta. Per the original methods: Counted up in a later analysis, unique TCR beta chains came to some 75 million, with around 11 million shared. Some clones are missing from TCRdb's copy, which holds only in-frame ones; the method was immunoSEQ multiplex PCR. The V and J calls and clone size were taken over from that table, and D and trimming were inferred from the DNA. The data show roughly 99,000 clones, roughly 80% seen once.

The chain is built from TRBV5-6 and TRBJ2-3; D remains ambiguous. Source material: PBMCs. This TCR derives from a man in his sixties in good health and CMV-seropositive. The CDR3: CASSFGQGTDTQYF. In DNA, the CDR3 is TGTGCCAGCAGCTTTGGTCAGGGCACAGATACGCAGTATTTT.